Listed below are T cell receptor delta chains from one sample, sequenced in a study of Vδ1+ human thymocytes. With CATT, TCRdb re-called clones from the multiplex PCR reads. Seen here are about 58,000 delta-chain clones, over 13% observed once, and the top ten hold about 0.4%. Sequenced: Vdelta1+ gamma-delta thymocytes from the thymus. The source of these receptors is a girl less than two years old who had congenital heart surgery. Both conserved end residues are part of each CDR3. The order of the fields is J gene, V gene, CDR3 protein.

j_gene: TRDJ1
v_gene: TRDV1
CDR3aa: CALGASVGLGPGTDKLIF

j_gene: TRDJ1
v_gene: TRDV1
CDR3aa: CALGEVLGAADKLIF

j_gene: TRDJ1
v_gene: TRDV2
CDR3aa: CACDIRDIVLGEPFGELIF

j_gene: TRDJ1
v_gene: TRDV1
CDR3aa: CALGVLTFPGVGRYTDKLIF

j_gene: TRDJ1
v_gene: TRDV1
CDR3aa: CALGEIPDSRTGGPHTDKLIF

j_gene: TRDJ1
v_gene: TRDV1
CDR3aa: CALGEVTSGLGDTLDKLIF

j_gene: TRDJ1
v_gene: TRDV1
CDR3aa: CALGEVRLGDIWTDKLIF

j_gene: TRDJ1
v_gene: TRDV1
CDR3aa: CALGELFPGKYWGICEGTDKLIF

j_gene: TRDJ1
v_gene: TRDV1
CDR3aa: CALGELGLPVPAYTDKLIF

j_gene: TRDJ1
v_gene: TRDV1
CDR3aa: CALGEPLLLPHTDKLIF

j_gene: TRDJ1
v_gene: TRDV1
CDR3aa: CALGGPPQGTDKLIF

j_gene: TRDJ1
v_gene: TRDV1
CDR3aa: CALGVPLPTQDPYWDDTDKLIF

j_gene: TRDJ1
v_gene: TRDV1
CDR3aa: CALGERPSYRPPGGLYTDKLIF

j_gene: TRDJ1
v_gene: TRDV2
CDR3aa: CACDTGVLLGDTSYTDKLIF

j_gene: TRDJ1
v_gene: TRDV1
CDR3aa: CALGDVPFTTYHADKLIF

j_gene: TRDJ1
v_gene: TRDV1
CDR3aa: CALGDLSFLKGFHRGLIF

j_gene: TRDJ1
v_gene: TRDV1
CDR3aa: CALGEEPTGNYWGIYTDKLIF

j_gene: TRDJ1
v_gene: TRDV1
CDR3aa: CALGDFQPSLRPGIPKYTDKLIF

j_gene: TRDJ1
v_gene: TRDV1
CDR3aa: CALGELRFASPYWGIRGTDKLIF

j_gene: TRDJ1
v_gene: TRDV1
CDR3aa: CALGELHSSNYWRKGKLIF

j_gene: TRDJ3
v_gene: TRAV29/DV5
CDR3aa: CAARGYWGIRDTRQMFF

j_gene: TRDJ1
v_gene: TRDV1
CDR3aa: CALGVPMNPPFRSRWGIGSTDKLIF

j_gene: TRDJ1
v_gene: TRDV1
CDR3aa: CALGSPAPTGGYATNKLIF

j_gene: TRDJ1
v_gene: TRDV2
CDR3aa: CACGDWGAYTLDKLIF

j_gene: TRDJ1
v_gene: TRDV1
CDR3aa: CALGEPAGGPTGFHTDKLIF

j_gene: TRDJ1
v_gene: TRDV1
CDR3aa: CALGERTVTGDKLIF

j_gene: TRDJ1
v_gene: TRDV1
CDR3aa: CALGVRAYWGIRYTDKLIF

j_gene: TRDJ1
v_gene: TRDV1
CDR3aa: CALGASPPGDTLYTDKLIF

j_gene: TRDJ1
v_gene: TRDV1
CDR3aa: CALEAPSAVLGARRATDKLIF

j_gene: TRDJ1
v_gene: TRDV1
CDR3aa: CALGEPAALPILTGHHQHDRLYTDKLIF

j_gene: TRDJ1
v_gene: TRDV1
CDR3aa: CALELGLKLGDKGVQTDKLIF

j_gene: TRDJ1
v_gene: TRDV1
CDR3aa: CALGEPKGGYGNTDKLIF

j_gene: TRDJ1
v_gene: TRDV1
CDR3aa: CALGAPLFPSWGIPPYTDKLIF

j_gene: TRDJ3
v_gene: TRDV2
CDR3aa: CACERPWGPSSWDTRQMFF

j_gene: TRDJ1
v_gene: TRDV1
CDR3aa: CALGDARPSRPYWGSTDKLIF

j_gene: TRDJ1
v_gene: TRDV1
CDR3aa: CALGEAGVLGEAGSADKLIF

j_gene: TRDJ1
v_gene: TRDV1
CDR3aa: CALGTSEPNVLGYTDKLIF

j_gene: TRDJ1
v_gene: TRDV1
CDR3aa: CALGETPTSGGWDKLIF

j_gene: TRDJ1
v_gene: TRDV1
CDR3aa: CALGPPGLPTPGGPPRYTDKLIF

j_gene: TRDJ1
v_gene: TRDV1
CDR3aa: CALGASLPYWGITQYTDKLIF

j_gene: TRDJ1
v_gene: TRDV1
CDR3aa: CALGEGLPTSWGADTDKLIF

j_gene: TRDJ1
v_gene: TRDV1
CDR3aa: CALGASLGLGVSTDKLIF

j_gene: TRDJ1
v_gene: TRDV1
CDR3aa: CALGGYWGRSTDKLIF

j_gene: TRDJ1
v_gene: TRDV1
CDR3aa: CALGIPGGRADTDKLIF

j_gene: TRDJ1
v_gene: TRDV1
CDR3aa: CALGDTFRDWYTDKLIF

j_gene: TRDJ1
v_gene: TRDV3
CDR3aa: CAFWAFLCSVRLIF

j_gene: TRDJ1
v_gene: TRDV1
CDR3aa: CALGELFRPSLQNGYTDKLIF

j_gene: TRDJ1
v_gene: TRDV1
CDR3aa: CALGEPWSVLGGILPLYTDKLIF

j_gene: TRDJ1
v_gene: TRDV1
CDR3aa: CALGTNLHAGGPGGPYTDKLIF

j_gene: TRDJ1
v_gene: TRDV1
CDR3aa: CALGGPFPDYRTDSGLIF

j_gene: TRDJ1
v_gene: TRDV1
CDR3aa: CALGTTRGGYSDKLIF

j_gene: TRDJ1
v_gene: TRDV1
CDR3aa: CALGEPTTTYWGIREYTDKLIF

j_gene: TRDJ1
v_gene: TRDV1
CDR3aa: CALDKAPADKLIF

j_gene: TRDJ1
v_gene: TRDV1
CDR3aa: CALGEAPRRWNTDKLIF

j_gene: TRDJ1
v_gene: TRDV1
CDR3aa: CALGIPYGVPSSLPLLGDTDKLIF

j_gene: TRDJ1
v_gene: TRDV1
CDR3aa: CALGEERQYWGPNPYTDKLIF

j_gene: TRDJ1
v_gene: TRDV1
CDR3aa: CALGELPYGGPGPYTDKLIF

j_gene: TRDJ1
v_gene: TRDV1
CDR3aa: CALGRPGGYGDTDKLIF

j_gene: TRDJ1
v_gene: TRDV1
CDR3aa: CALGEGRPLLGDTDKLIF

j_gene: TRDJ1
v_gene: TRDV1
CDR3aa: CALGEPYPWGKRVLIF